The following is a TCR beta chain sequence with its context. The data were produced by immunoSEQ multiplex PCR, yet TCRdb's version contains in-frame clones alone and is incomplete. The table records 200,000 to 250,000 clones, 90% of them present only once. The data are from a study of blood T cell repertoires in COVID-19. Study information: Whether acute or convalescent, the COVID-19 samples came from the United States, Italy and Spain. Sources were T cells, B-cell-depleted T cells, or PBMCs; the material itself was cDNA or gDNA.

Everyone who took part was about 18 to 90 years old, and they came from about 25 US areas. Someone with COVID-19 had been met by exposed participants within 2 weeks before study entry. Per the germline V gene, CDR1 is MNHEY and CDR2 is SMNVEV (reference sequence). CDR3 length: 15 residues. Trimming cost V 5 bases and J 5 bases, with 18 bases left between them. The chain carries TRBV27 and TRBJ1-2, with D hard to call. This TCR was sampled from a man younger than 45 who had been exposed to COVID-19. The sequenced sample was PBMCs or T cells enriched from blood (not recorded which). The DNA of the CDR3 is TGTGCCAGCAGTATGGGGAGAGGGCTTATTTATGGCTACACCTTC. Its translation is CASSMGRGLIYGYTF.